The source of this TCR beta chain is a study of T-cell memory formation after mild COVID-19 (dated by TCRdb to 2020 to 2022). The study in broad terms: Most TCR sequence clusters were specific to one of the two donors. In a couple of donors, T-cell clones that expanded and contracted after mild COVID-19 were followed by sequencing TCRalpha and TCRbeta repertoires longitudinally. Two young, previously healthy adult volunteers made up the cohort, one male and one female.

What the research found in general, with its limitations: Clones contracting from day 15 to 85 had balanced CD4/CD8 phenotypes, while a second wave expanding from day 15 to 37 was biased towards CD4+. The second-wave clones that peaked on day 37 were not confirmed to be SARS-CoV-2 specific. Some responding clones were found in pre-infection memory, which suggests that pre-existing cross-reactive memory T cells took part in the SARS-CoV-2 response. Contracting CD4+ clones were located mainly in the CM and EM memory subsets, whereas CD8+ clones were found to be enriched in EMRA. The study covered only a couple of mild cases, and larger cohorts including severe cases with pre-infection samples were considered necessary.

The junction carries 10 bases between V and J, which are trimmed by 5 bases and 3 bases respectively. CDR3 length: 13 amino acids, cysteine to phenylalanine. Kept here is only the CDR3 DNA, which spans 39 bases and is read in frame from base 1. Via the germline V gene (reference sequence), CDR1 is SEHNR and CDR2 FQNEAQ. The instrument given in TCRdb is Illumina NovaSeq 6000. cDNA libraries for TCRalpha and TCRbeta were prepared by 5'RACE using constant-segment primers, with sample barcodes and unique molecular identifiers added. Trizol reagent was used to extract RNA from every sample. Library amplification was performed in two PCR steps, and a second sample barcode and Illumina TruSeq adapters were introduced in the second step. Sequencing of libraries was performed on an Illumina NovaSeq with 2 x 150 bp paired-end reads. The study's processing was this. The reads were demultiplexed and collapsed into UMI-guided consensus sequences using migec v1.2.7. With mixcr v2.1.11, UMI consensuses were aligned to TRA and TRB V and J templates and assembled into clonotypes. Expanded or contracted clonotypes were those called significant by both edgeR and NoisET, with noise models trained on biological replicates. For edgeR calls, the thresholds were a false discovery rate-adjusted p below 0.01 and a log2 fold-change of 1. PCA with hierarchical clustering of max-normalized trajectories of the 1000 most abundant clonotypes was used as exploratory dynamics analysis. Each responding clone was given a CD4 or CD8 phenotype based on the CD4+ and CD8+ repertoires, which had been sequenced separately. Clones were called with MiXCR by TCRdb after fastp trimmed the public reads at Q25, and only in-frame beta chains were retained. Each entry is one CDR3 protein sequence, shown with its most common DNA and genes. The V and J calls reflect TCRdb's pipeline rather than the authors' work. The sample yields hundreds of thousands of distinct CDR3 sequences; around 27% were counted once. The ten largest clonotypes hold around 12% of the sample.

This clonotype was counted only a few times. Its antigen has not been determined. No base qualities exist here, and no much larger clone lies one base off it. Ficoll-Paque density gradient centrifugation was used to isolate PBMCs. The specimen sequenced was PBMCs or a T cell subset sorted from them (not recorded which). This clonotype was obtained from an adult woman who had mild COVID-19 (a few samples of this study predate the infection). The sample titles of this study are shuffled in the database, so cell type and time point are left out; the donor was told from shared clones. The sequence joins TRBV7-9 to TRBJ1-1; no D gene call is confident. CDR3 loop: CASSPPGYTEAFF. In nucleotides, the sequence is TGTGCCAGCAGCCCCCCGGGGTACACTGAAGCTTTCTTT.